A selection of T cell receptor beta chains follows, all from one sample in a study of radiotherapy plus CTLA-4 blockade in lung cancer. Using immunoSEQ multiplex PCR, the repertoire was profiled, and TCRdb retains in-frame clones only, with some absent. The table shows tens of thousands of clones, with 60% to 80% occurring only once. The specimen comprised peripheral blood, sampled from a patient treated with radiotherapy plus ipilimumab. The receptors derive from a human donor with non-small cell lung cancer who had stable disease on radiotherapy plus ipilimumab. The CDR3 runs from the conserved cysteine through the conserved F or W. Fields, in order: V gene, D gene, J gene, clone size, CDR3 protein, CDR3 DNA. The D gene is left open where the match is weak. Rows may omit the clone size; those that give it use once, few, many or a size class.

V: TRBV11-3; D: TRBD1; J: TRBJ2-7; size: NA; CDR3: CASSAYRGSSYEQYF; DNA: TGTGCCAGCAGCGCGTACAGGGGATCTTCCTACGAGCAGTACTTC
V: TRBV5-1; D: NA; J: TRBJ1-5; size: NA; CDR3: CASSPAGRSNQPQHF; DNA: TGCGCCAGCAGCCCCGCGGGGAGGAGCAATCAGCCCCAGCATTTT
V: TRBV14; D: TRBD1; J: TRBJ1-1; size: NA; CDR3: CASSQQTGFSEAFF; DNA: TGTGCCAGCAGCCAACAGACAGGGTTTTCTGAAGCTTTCTTT
V: TRBV25-1; D: TRBD1; J: TRBJ1-3; size: few; CDR3: CASSELARGHLPGNTIYF; DNA: TGTGCCAGCAGTGAATTGGCCAGGGGGCATTTACCCGGAAACACCATATATTTT
V: TRBV2; D: NA; J: TRBJ1-5; size: once; CDR3: CASKFGAGNQPQHF; DNA: TGTGCCAGCAAGTTTGGGGCAGGCAATCAGCCCCAGCATTTT
V: TRBV4-2; D: NA; J: TRBJ1-2; size: NA; CDR3: CASRLKLPLVSGTKFYGYTF; DNA: TGTGCCAGCAGGCTCAAGTTACCCCTGGTCTCCGGGACAAAGTTCTATGGCTACACCTTC
V: TRBV10-3; D: TRBD1; J: TRBJ1-2; size: few; CDR3: CAISDDGQVSLYGYTF; DNA: TGTGCCATCAGTGACGACGGACAGGTTAGCCTCTATGGCTACACCTTC
V: TRBV11-2; D: TRBD1; J: TRBJ1-1; size: NA; CDR3: CASSLGQGPGTEAFF; DNA: TGTGCCAGCAGCTTAGGACAGGGGCCGGGAACTGAAGCTTTCTTT
V: TRBV11-3; D: TRBD2; J: TRBJ2-1; size: NA; CDR3: CASSLILAGYEQFF; DNA: TGTGCCAGCAGCTTAATCCTAGCGGGCTATGAGCAGTTCTTC
V: TRBV4-1; D: NA; J: TRBJ1-4; size: few; CDR3: CASSQELGGDEKLFF; DNA: TGCGCCAGCAGCCAAGAGTTGGGGGGTGATGAAAAACTGTTTTTT
V: TRBV27; D: NA; J: TRBJ2-7; size: NA; CDR3: CASSWRRGEQYF; DNA: TGTGCCAGCAGTTGGCGCAGGGGAGAGCAGTACTTC
V: TRBV14; D: NA; J: TRBJ1-6; size: NA; CDR3: CASSPLQGRRSPLHF; DNA: TGTGCCAGCAGCCCGTTACAGGGTAGGAGATCACCCCTCCACTTT
V: TRBV2; D: NA; J: TRBJ2-3; size: NA; CDR3: CASRVGVSTDTQYF; DNA: TGTGCCAGCAGAGTGGGAGTTAGCACAGATACGCAGTATTTT
V: TRBV12-5; D: NA; J: TRBJ1-2; size: NA; CDR3: CASGQGFPSTIGYTF; DNA: TGTGCTAGTGGTCAGGGGTTCCCATCGACTATTGGCTACACCTTC
V: TRBV14; D: TRBD1; J: TRBJ1-2; size: NA; CDR3: CASSQGQGIAGYTF; DNA: TGTGCCAGCAGCCAAGGACAGGGCATAGCTGGCTACACCTTC
V: TRBV4-1; D: NA; J: TRBJ1-3; size: NA; CDR3: CASSQGRLGNTIYF; DNA: TGCGCCAGCAGCCAAGGTCGACTTGGAAACACCATATATTTT
V: TRBV27; D: NA; J: TRBJ1-5; size: NA; CDR3: CASSRLGGAEGQPQHF; DNA: TGTGCCAGCAGTCGCCTCGGGGGGGCGGAGGGGCAGCCCCAGCATTTT
V: TRBV5-1; D: NA; J: TRBJ1-1; size: NA; CDR3: CASSPGNGIHTEAFF; DNA: TGCGCCAGCAGCCCCGGTAACGGGATACACACTGAAGCTTTCTTT
V: TRBV4-1; D: TRBD1; J: TRBJ1-2; size: NA; CDR3: CASSHLDRASDGYTF; DNA: TGCGCCAGCAGCCATCTAGACAGGGCCTCGGATGGCTACACCTTC
V: TRBV6-1; D: TRBD1; J: TRBJ1-2; size: NA; CDR3: CASTNTGGAGGYTF; DNA: TGTGCCAGCACCAACACAGGGGGCGCGGGAGGCTACACCTTC
V: TRBV27; D: NA; J: TRBJ2-7; size: NA; CDR3: CASSRDSTYEQYF; DNA: TGTGCCAGCAGCCGAGACTCGACCTACGAGCAGTACTTC
V: TRBV28; D: NA; J: TRBJ1-3; size: NA; CDR3: CASTGPLSGNTIYF; DNA: TGTGCCAGCACAGGGCCCCTCTCTGGAAACACCATATATTTT
V: TRBV5-1; D: NA; J: TRBJ1-1; size: once; CDR3: CASSTGLQLMNTEAFF; DNA: TGCGCCAGCAGCACCGGGTTACAACTGATGAACACTGAAGCTTTCTTT
V: TRBV30; D: NA; J: TRBJ1-1; size: NA; CDR3: CAWRRGNTEAFF; DNA: TGTGCCTGGAGGCGGGGAAACACTGAAGCTTTCTTT
V: TRBV5-6; D: NA; J: TRBJ1-5; size: medium-sized; CDR3: CASSSGRGQPQHF; DNA: TGTGCCAGCAGCTCCGGGCGGGGTCAGCCCCAGCATTTT